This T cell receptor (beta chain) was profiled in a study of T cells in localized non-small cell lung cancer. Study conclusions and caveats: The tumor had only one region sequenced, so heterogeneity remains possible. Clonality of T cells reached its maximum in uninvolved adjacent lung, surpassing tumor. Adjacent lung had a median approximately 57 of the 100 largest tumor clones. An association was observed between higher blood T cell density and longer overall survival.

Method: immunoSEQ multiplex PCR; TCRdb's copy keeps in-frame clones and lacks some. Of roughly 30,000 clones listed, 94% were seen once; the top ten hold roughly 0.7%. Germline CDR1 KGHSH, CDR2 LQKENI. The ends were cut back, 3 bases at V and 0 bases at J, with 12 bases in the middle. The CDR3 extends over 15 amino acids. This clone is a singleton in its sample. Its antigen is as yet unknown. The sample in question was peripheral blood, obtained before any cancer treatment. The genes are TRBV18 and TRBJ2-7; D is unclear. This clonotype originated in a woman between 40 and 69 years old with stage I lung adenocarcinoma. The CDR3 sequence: CASSPGKRNSYEQYF. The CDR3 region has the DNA TGTGCCAGCTCACCGGGGAAGAGGAACTCCTACGAGCAGTACTTC.